This T cell receptor beta chain emerged from a study of molecular identifiers for immune sequencing clone quantification (dated by TCRdb to the late 2010s). For context, the study as a whole: In a replicate experiment, RNA from roughly 18,000 or 92,000 naive CD8 T cells was split into five aliquots, four of which were sequenced. CD8 T cells were used in a methods study to benchmark molecular-identifier clustering-based TCR repertoire sequencing (MIDCIRS) and TCR RNA copy counting. Overall study results and their limits: Even against a background of about 960,000 naive CD8 T cells, spiked-in Jurkat TCR RNA amounting to a single cell's worth was reported to be detectable. Modeling estimated 3 to 3.5 recovered TCR RNA copies per cell, compared with about 9.3 by digital PCR, which implies around 33% capture efficiency. In CMV-specific effector cells, clones with more than 20 RNA copies accounted for over 97% of molecules, whereas in naive cells such clones accounted for under 1%. Naive libraries contained spiked-in Jurkat TCR RNA (around ten copies' worth), which is not part of the donor repertoire. Without barcode sub-clustering, chimeric consensus sequences inflated TCR diversity; chimeras reached as high as 47%. Highly expanded clone sizes could be underestimated if identical TCR molecules share a barcode.

The library was generated by PCR. The reads were generated on an Illumina HiSeq 4000. Bulk TCR libraries were generated as previously described, with the TCR primers listed in Table S5 used. Purification of total RNA was performed with the Qiagen AllPrep DNA/RNA kit. Before analysis, reads from multiple sequencing runs of the same library were pooled. Concerning the study's data processing: Reads were retained only if the reads had an exact TCR constant sequence, and the retained reads were trimmed to 150 nt and grouped according to their 12-nt molecular barcodes. Within each barcode group, reads were sub-clustered at a 15% Levenshtein threshold, and quality-weighted consensus sequences were built per RNA molecule. Non-functional sequences were removed, as were lower-count sequences one edit away from another. On the basis of fitting two negative binomial distributions, barcode sub-clusters with fewer than 20% of the maximum read count were discarded. In TCRdb, the public reads were trimmed at Q25 with fastp and aligned with MiXCR, with productive beta chains retained. Each record represents a unique CDR3 protein, reported with the most common genes and DNA among its rows. What appears here as the V and J calls and clone size reflects TCRdb's work, not the paper's. The sample contains 600,000 to 650,000 distinct CDR3 sequences, 20% of them found a single time. The top ten constitute 0.75% to 0.95% of the sample.

This clonotype was observed at least ten times. The clone's antigen remains unknown. Base qualities are not provided; no much larger clone lies one nucleotide away. Naive CD8 T cell libraries were made from about 20,000 to 1,000,000 sorted cells using 10%, 30% or 50% of purified RNA. Naive CD8 T cells, defined as CD8+CD4-CCR7+CD45RA+, were FACS-sorted into RLT Plus buffer on a BD FACSAria II. Detection sensitivity was tested by spiking Jurkat RNA equal to 9 to 10 TCR copies' worth into samples containing roughly 17,000-1,000,000 naive CD8 T cells. Enrichment of CD8 T cells was performed with RosetteSep CD8+ T Cell Enrichment Cocktail and Ficoll-Paque, after which ACK red cell lysis was carried out. From cysteine to phenylalanine, the CDR3 is 14 amino acids long. The only DNA kept is the CDR3, 42 bases in frame from the first base. A distance of 9 bases separates the germline ends of V and J, which lose 2 bases and 4 bases respectively. From a lookup of the germline V gene, CDR1 and CDR2 are ENHRY and SYGVKD.

Material for sequencing was naive CD8+ T cells from blood, with Jurkat cell RNA spiked in. The cell subset or site label corresponds to: FACS-sorted CD8+CD4-CCR7+CD45RA+ naive T cells. The V and J genes are TRBV10-3 and TRBJ2-1, with the identity of the D gene unclear. This receptor was taken from a human donor in good health. Some libraries in this study had Jurkat cell RNA spiked in. The DNA reads TGTGCCATCAGTGAGGTCTTGGGTTACAATGAGCAGTTCTTC. Its translation is CAISEVLGYNEQFF.